One and the same sample provided the 29 T cell receptor beta chains below, sequenced in a study of tumor and adjacent non-tumor tissue in lung cancer. This sample's RNA came from whole unsorted tissue. A modified ARM-PCR protocol with three rounds of nested PCR amplified TCRbeta. TCRdb itself ran the multiplex PCR reads through MiXCR, one entry per CDR3 protein. The sample yields tens of thousands of distinct CDR3 sequences, approximately 65% seen once. The sample was lung tumor tissue. These receptors all stem from a man aged 55-75 years with non-small cell lung cancer.

Concerning this clonotype itself: As the CDR3 is not closed by the conserved phenylalanine or tryptophan, this likely results from a read error. The V call is TRBV29-1, the J call TRBJ2-3; D perhaps matches TRBD2 (5 bases). V lost 0 bases, J lost 4 bases, and 14 bases lay in between. CDR1 and CDR2 (germline): SQVTM, ANQGSEA. The CDR3 sequence is 15 residues long. CDR3 coding DNA: TGCAGCGTTGAAGAGAGGGTGGGCTCACCAGATACGCAGTATCTT. Translation gives CSVEERVGSPDTQYL.

The chain links TRBV21-1 to TRBJ2-7; TRBD1, as called in the table, went unchecked against the DNA. TRBV21-1 is described as a pseudogene. The CDR3 extends over 15 amino acids. The CDR3 nucleotides are TGTGCCAGCAGCAAAGAGGGGTCCTTCCCCTCCGAGCAGTACTTC. Amino acids: CASSKEGSFPSEQYF.

Notes on this clonotype: This may stem from a read error, because a much larger clone lies one nucleotide away. The CDR3 nucleotides are TGTTCCAGCGGAAGTAATGAAAAACTGTTTTTT. Protein: CSSGSNEKLFF. The chain employs TRBV7-9 and TRBJ1-4, with D hard to call. From germline, CDR1 is SEHNR and CDR2 FQNEAQ (reference sequence). This CDR3 contains 11 residues. The whole variable domain, remainder taken from reference TRBV7-9 and TRBJ1-4, is DTGVSQNPRHKITKRGQNVTFRCDPISEHNRLYWYRQTLGQGPEFLTYFQNEAQLEKSRLLSDRFSAERPKGSFSTLEIQRTEQGDSAMYLCSSGSNEKLFFGSGTQLSVL.

On this clonotype: One end of the junction varies from germline; a read error may be responsible. The chain combines TRBV24-1 with TRBJ2-7; the D is unclear. This CDR3 spans 10 amino acids. CDR1 KGHDR and CDR2 SFDVKD come from the germline V gene. Here the CDR3 reads CVPFSYEQCF. The CDR3 bases are TGTGTCCCGTTCTCGTACGAGCAGTGCTTC.

To note about this clonotype: Here the CDR3 omits its conserved ending phenylalanine or tryptophan, so a read error is the likely source. This chain joins TRBV10-3 and TRBJ1-2; D unclear. In germline, CDR1 is ENHRY, CDR2 SYGVKD. Trimming took 1 base from V and 8 from J, leaving 17 bases between them. This CDR3 spans 15 amino acids. The CDR3 protein is CAISEFMAEMSGYTL. The CDR3 DNA is TGTGCCATCAGTGAGTTTATGGCGGAAATGAGCGGCTACACCCTC.

This clonotype was recorded a few times. The rearrangement joins TRBV2 to TRBJ1-1; D remains ambiguous. Trimming took off 2 bases at V and 4 bases at J, with 14 bases between the two ends. This CDR3 has 15 residues. Germline assignment: CDR1 SNHLY and CDR2 FYNNEI. DNA of the CDR3: TGTGCCAGCAGTGAATTATTACAATCGGCCACTGAAGCTTTCTTT. Encoded protein: CASSELLQSATEAFF. Looking up the rest from reference TRBV2 and TRBJ1-1 gives the full variable domain: EPEVTQTPSHQVTQMGQEVILRCVPISNHLYFYWYRQILGQKVEFLVSFYNNEISEKSEIFDDQFSVERPDGSNFTLKIRSTKLEDSAMYFCASSELLQSATEAFFGQGTRLTVV.

This clonotype was recorded many times. The J gene is TRBJ1-6, the V gene TRBV28, with D possibly matching TRBD1 (5 bases). The CDR3 has 18 residues. The germline V gene encodes CDR1 MDHEN and CDR2 SYDVKM. Trimming left V 5 bases short and J 0 bases short, with 17 bases between. The CDR3 DNA reads as TGTGCCAGCAGTAACCCGGGACGGAGTAGCTCCTATAATTCACCCCTCCACTTT. Amino acid sequence: CASSNPGRSSSYNSPLHF.

A note on this clonotype: This may arise from a read error, as a much more abundant clone is one base away. The rearrangement joins TRBV7-3 to TRBJ2-4; the D gene is possibly TRBD1 (6 bases). Per germline, CDR1 SGHTA and CDR2 FQGTGA. This CDR3 spans 13 amino acids. The CDR3 nucleotides read TGTGCCAGCAGCTTAATCCCCAGGGACATTCAGTGCTTC. Its translation: CASSLIPRDIQCF.

Many counts were recorded for this clonotype. The chain has TRBV5-1 and TRBJ2-2; D gene unclear. The CDR3 length is 15 residues. CDR1 SGHRS and CDR2 YFSETQ come from the germline V gene. V was trimmed by 0 bases and J by 1 base, leaving 7 bases between them. CDR3 sequence reads: CASSLAAGNTGELFF. CDR3 coding DNA: TGCGCCAGCAGCTTGGCCGCAGGGAACACCGGGGAGCTGTTTTTT.

About this clonotype: This sequence may be a read error, since a much larger clone differs from it by one base. The rearrangement uses TRBV28 and TRBJ1-2; a weak D match, TRBD1 (5 bases). Trimming left V 6 bases short and J 4 bases short, with 24 bases between. The CDR3 loop spans 17 amino acids. Germline CDR1 MDHEN, CDR2 SYDVKM. CDR3 nucleotide sequence: TGTGCCAGCAGCCGATATCAGGGAGACCTTAGGTTCTATGGCTACACCTTC. Protein product: CASSRYQGDLRFYGYTF.

The chain uses TRBV20-1 and TRBJ2-5; D possibly corresponds to TRBD2 (6 bases). Deletions cut 3 bases from V and 5 bases from J, with 19 bases between. Germline V lookup: CDR1 DFQATT, CDR2 SNEGSKA (reference sequence). The CDR3 spans 15 residues. As DNA, the CDR3 is TGCAGTGCTAGCCAGACGGGGGTAGTTTGGGAGACCCAGTACTTC. This encodes CSASQTGVVWETQYF.

For this clonotype: The junction does not match germline at one end; this may be a read error. The rearrangement joins TRBV11-2 to TRBJ2-1, with TRBD2 matching 11 bases. Germline assignment: CDR1 SGHAT and CDR2 FQNNGV. The CDR3 is 18 amino acids. The CDR3 region has the DNA TGTGTCAGCAGTCGTATAGCGGGAGGGGATAGCTCCTACAATGAGCGGTTCTTC. Amino acid sequence: CVSSRIAGGDSSYNERFF. Drawing the rest from reference TRBV11-2 and TRBJ2-1, the complete variable domain is EAGVAQSPRYKIIEKRQSVAFWCNPISGHATLYWYQQILGQGPKLLIQFQNNGVVDDSQLPKDRFSAERLKGVDSTLKIQPAKLEDSAVYLCVSSRIAGGDSSYNERFFGPGTRLTVL.

A word on this clonotype: A junction boundary mismatches the germline segment, possibly from a read error. The chain recombines TRBV6-1 with TRBJ2-5; D is tentatively TRBD1 or TRBD2 (6 bases each). The CDR3 contains 15 residues. Germline CDR1 and CDR2: MNHNS and SASEGT. The CDR3, as DNA: TGTTCCAGCAGTGAATCTCAAGGGGGGCGAGAGATCCAGTACTTC. It translates to CSSSESQGGREIQYF.

The genes are TRBV28 and TRBJ2-4; TRBD2 matches 12 bases. CDR3 length: 17 residues. Germline V gives CDR1 MDHEN, CDR2 SYDVKM. The V and J ends lost 4 bases and 0 bases, in that order; junction bases with no gene match: 4. The CDR3 protein is CASSSRTSGVAKNIQYF. Written as DNA, the CDR3 is TGTGCCAGCAGTTCCAGGACTAGCGGGGTAGCCAAAAACATTCAGTACTTC.

This clonotype was seen only once. A much larger clone differs from this one at a single base, so this may be a read error. The chain combines TRBV24-1 with TRBJ2-1; D is perhaps TRBD2 (7 bases). This CDR3 has 16 residues. CDR1 is KGHDR, CDR2 SFDVKD, per germline. V was clipped by 1 base and J by 6 bases, with 15 bases between them. CDR3 nucleotide sequence: TGTGCCACCAGTGATTTCGGGGGGCGTCGAACCAATGAGCAGTTCTTC. Its translation: CATSDFGGRRTNEQFF.

The sample holds many counts of this clonotype. The V call is TRBV12-3 or TRBV12-4, the J call TRBJ2-7, with 12 bases matching TRBD1. CDR3 size: 15 residues. Unmatched junction bases numbered 8, after V lost 6 bases and J lost 5 bases. The CDR3 is CASRFRGTGGHEQYF. The CDR3 region has the DNA TGTGCCAGCAGGTTCCGCGGGACAGGGGGCCACGAGCAGTACTTC.

Notes on this clonotype: A junction end diverges from the germline sequence, so it may reflect a read error. This chain links TRBV4-1 with TRBJ1-5; D not certain. This CDR3 is built from 16 residues. CDR1 and CDR2 (germline): MGHRA, YSYEKL. Written as DNA, the CDR3 is TGCACCAGCAGCCAAGCCGGGGTTAGGAGCAATCAGGCCCAGCATTTT. This gives the protein CTSSQAGVRSNQAQHF.

The V and J genes are TRBV28 and TRBJ2-1; TRBD2 agrees at 7 bases. The germline V gene has CDR1 MDHEN and CDR2 SYDVKM. The CDR3 is 16 amino acids. J gave up 7 bases and V 6 bases, and 15 bases lay outside the gene matches. The CDR3 loop is CASSHRVMRGRNEQFF. CDR3 nucleotides: TGTGCCAGCAGCCACCGAGTCATGCGGGGGAGGAATGAGCAGTTCTTC.

Note on this clonotype: At one of its ends the junction is not consistent with the germline gene, which may arise from a read error. The rearrangement joins TRBV12-3 or TRBV12-4 to TRBJ1-2; TRBD1 matches 8 bases. This CDR3 has 13 residues. CDR3 DNA sequence: TGTGCCAGCAGCAGGGACAGGCAATATGGCCACACCTTC. Protein product: CASSRDRQYGHTF.

This clonotype came up many times. This sequence joins TRBV12-5 and TRBJ1-5, with no clear D. The CDR3 loop spans 14 amino acids. Germline V gene data show CDR1 as LGHNT and CDR2 as FRNRAP. V was trimmed by 1 base and J by 0 bases, leaving 4 bases between them. The CDR3 region is CASGLGHSNQPQHF. The CDR3 DNA sequence: TGTGCTAGTGGTTTGGGCCATAGCAATCAGCCCCAGCATTTT.

Note on this clonotype: A much larger clonotype is one base distant, so this may be a read error. The chain links TRBV20-1 to TRBJ2-7, with D hard to call. The V end was cut by 7 bases, the J end by 7 bases, with 23 bases between. The CDR3 contains 14 residues. CDR1 is DFQATT and CDR2 is SNEGSKA in the germline V gene (reference sequence). CDR3 sequence (DNA): TGCAGTGTTAGTTTGAGCAATCAGATTCTGGAGCAGTACTTC. Protein product: CSVSLSNQILEQYF.

This clonotype was recorded once. A much larger clone lies one base from this, so it may be a read error. The rearrangement joins TRBV7-8 to TRBJ1-4; possible D gene TRBD1, 6 bases. The CDR3 length is 15 residues. The V end was cut by 5 bases, the J end by 7 bases, with 17 bases between. From germline, CDR1 is SGHVS and CDR2 FQNEAQ. In nucleotides, the CDR3 is TGTGCCAGCAGCCCTGGACAGCCGCGATGTGAAAAACTGTTTTTT. Its protein is CASSPGQPRCEKLFF.

This clonotype has only a few counts. This chain's CDR3 is CSARMGGIQETQYF. Written as DNA, the CDR3 is TGCAGTGCTAGAATGGGTGGGATCCAAGAGACCCAGTACTTC. The rearrangement links TRBV20-1 to TRBJ2-5; D uncertain. Looked up from germline, CDR1 is DFQATT and CDR2 is SNEGSKA (reference sequence). V was trimmed by 2 bases and J by 1 base, leaving 11 bases between them. This CDR3 is built from 14 residues.

Here the CDR3 reads CASSSASGESGDQFF. The CDR3 bases are TGTGCCAGCAGTTCAGCTAGCGGGGAGAGTGGTGATCAGTTCTTC. The rearrangement uses TRBV28 and TRBJ2-1, with 9 positions matching TRBD2. The CDR3 is 15 residues long. J lost 13 bases, V lost 4 bases, and 14 bases had no gene match. Germline loops: CDR1 MDHEN, CDR2 SYDVKM.

The chain joins TRBV6-2 or TRBV6-3 to TRBJ1-3, with TRBD1 identical over 8 bases. CDR1 and CDR2 (germline): MNHEY, SVGEGT. Losses at the gene ends were 7 bases for V and 3 bases for J; bases not matched to a gene: 8. CDR3 size: 15 residues. CDR3 amino acids: CASIVGQGIGNTIYF. CDR3 in DNA: TGTGCCAGCATTGTTGGACAGGGCATTGGAAACACCATATATTTT.

J is TRBJ1-1 and V is TRBV7-2; 12 bases fit TRBD1. The J segment lost 9 bases and the V segment lost 4 bases, leaving 9 bases of the junction unmatched. The CDR3 consists of 15 residues. Germline lookup yields CDR1 SGHTA and CDR2 FQGNSA. In nucleotides, the CDR3 is TGTGCCAGCAGCTCTTCCGGGACAGGGGGCTATAAAGCTTTCTTT. This gives the protein CASSSSGTGGYKAFF.

The rearrangement uses TRBV14 and TRBJ2-5; TRBD1 agrees at 8 bases. The CDR3 extends over 18 amino acids. Germline lookup yields CDR1 SGHDN and CDR2 FVKESK. J gave up 5 bases and V 4 bases, and 18 bases lay outside the gene matches. CDR3 amino acids: CASSPRGTGDSWDETQYF. CDR3 DNA sequence: TGTGCCAGCAGCCCACGGGGGACAGGAGATTCGTGGGACGAGACCCAGTACTTC. Drawing the rest from reference TRBV14 and TRBJ2-5, the complete variable domain is EAGVTQFPSHSVIEKGQTVTLRCDPISGHDNLYWYRRVMGKEIKFLLHFVKESKQDESGMPNNRFLAERTGGTYSTLKVQPAELEDSGVYFCASSPRGTGDSWDETQYFGPGTRLLVL.

The genes are TRBV12-3 or TRBV12-4 and TRBJ2-7, with 8 bases aligning to TRBD1. The junction had 13 bases not matched to a gene; V was cut back by 10 bases and J by 5 bases. The CDR3 covers 14 residues. The CDR3 DNA reads as TGTGCCATCAGATGGACAGGGTGCTCGGACGAGCAGTACTTC. This codes for CAIRWTGCSDEQYF.

About this clonotype: A much larger clone sits a single nucleotide away, making a read error possible. The chain uses TRBV12-3 or TRBV12-4 and TRBJ2-1; TRBD2 matches 14 bases. This CDR3 contains 16 residues. V gave up 6 bases and J gave up 9 bases; unmatched junction bases: 10. The CDR3 loop reads CASRPLGTSGSVEQFF. The CDR3, as DNA: TGTGCCAGCAGACCCTTAGGGACTAGCGGGAGCGTTGAGCAGTTCTTC.